Detailed here is one T cell receptor (beta chain). Its specificity is unknown. The sample originates from a study of PD-1 blockade in classical Hodgkin lymphoma. The table came from immunoSEQ multiplex PCR; TCRdb's copy has only in-frame clones and leaves some out. This table holds about 35,000 clones, about 93% found once. Findings and caveats of the study: Baseline TCR diversity was reportedly lower in newly diagnosed patients than healthy donors. With CD4+ cells, TCR diversity rose significantly by C4D1, but not with CD8+ cells.

Every patient relapsed after autologous stem cell transplantation, and brentuximab vedotin exposure varied. Negative selection with magnetic separation was used to purify CD4+ T cells from thawed PBMCs. The CDR3 covers 13 residues. From germline, CDR1 is MNHEY and CDR2 SMNVEV (reference sequence). The V end lost 2 bases, the J end lost 7 bases, and 8 bases lay between the germline ends. V usage is TRBV27 and J usage is TRBJ2-2; unclear D gene. The clonotype comes from a human donor with classical Hodgkin lymphoma. Sequencing was performed on CD4+ T cells from blood, taken at baseline. Here the CDR3 DNA reads TGTGCCAGCAGTTTACGTCGCGACGGGGAGCTGTTTTTT. Translated: CASSLRRDGELFF.